This T cell receptor (beta chain) was recorded in a study of identical twins. Each cDNA held unique molecular identifiers, and template switching gave it a universal primer site. TCRdb independently ran MiXCR on the 5' RACE reads; one entry per CDR3 protein. Among some 320,000 distinct CDR3 sequences listed, roughly an eighth were seen once. This clonotype occurred many times. Healthy Caucasian donors formed the entire cohort. The length of the CDR3 is 13 residues. Trimming at V came to 6 bases and at J to 4 bases, leaving 3 bases not matched to a gene. The same specimen was also included in a second study, on yellow fever vaccine responses in identical twins.

The sequenced sample was CD8+ T cells sorted from blood. The V and J genes are TRBV12-3 or TRBV12-4 and TRBJ2-5; TRBD1 matches 9 bases. This receptor was taken from a woman between 18 and 29 years old in good health. The chain's CDR3 is CASSKQGAETQYF. The CDR3, as DNA: TGTGCCAGCAGCAAACAGGGGGCAGAGACCCAGTACTTC.